The present T cell receptor (beta chain) was sequenced within a study of cytomegalovirus exposure and HLA in healthy donors (dated by TCRdb to about 2017). Regarding the research as a whole: An earlier analysis of 587 of the donors reported 276 Gb of sequence data and around 100 million unique TCR beta sequences obtained from about 179 million T cells. An early release covering some 640 HLA-typed donors comprised 300 to 350 gigabases of sequencing data and tens of millions of unique TCR sequences. Of the roughly 390 genotyped donors, over 65% fell in the genetic ancestry cluster associated with self-reported Caucasian donors. The aim of the study was to test whether cataloging public T cell receptors could identify signatures of past pathogen exposure. Using immunosequencing, the study profiled T cell repertoires from some 670 subjects and related those repertoires to cytomegalovirus serostatus. A separate validation cohort of over a hundred different subjects was used in addition to the 666-subject first cohort. High-throughput TCR immunosequencing, statistical association of individual TCRs with disease status, and machine learning were combined to predict cytomegalovirus infection status. To study patterns of TCR occurrence, a later analysis re-analyzed previously published TCR beta repertoires from hundreds of donors and added high-resolution HLA genotyping. In the later analysis, no new phenotypic data were used to find candidate immune exposures; instead, reliance was placed on TCR beta sequences and their occurrence across donors. To decide whether each TCR beta V gene segment behaved as functional or pseudogenic, an earlier analysis of some 600 of the donors relied on high-throughput TCR beta sequencing. Donor age, sex, ethnicity and CMV serostatus were compiled alongside the repertoire data. In a later genetic analysis, genome-wide SNP genotypes for about 55% of the roughly 700 donors were used, and that subset was treated as a discovery cohort. Every repertoire in the discovery cohort had been generated on one and the same sequencing platform. HLA typing covered class I and class II loci at four-digit resolution. The number of typed donors differed by locus: 629-630 for A, B, C, DRB1 and DQB1; 522 for DQA1; roughly 600 for DPA1; and about 470 for DPB1. Because of strong linkage in the cohort, roughly five DR-DQ haplotypes were treated as single units for association and clustering. On average, 235,054 unique TCR beta nucleotide sequences were sequenced per donor among about 400 genotyped donors of the cohort, with 15% to 20% of those sequences being non-productive.

The cohort comprised hundreds of healthy bone marrow donors. At the time of sampling, every cohort member was nominally healthy, though immune exposures that went unrecorded were likely present. The donor tested CMV seronegative, placing the donor among the 350 or so seronegative members of the cohort. A peripheral blood sample was provided by each donor, and peripheral blood mononuclear cells were used for TCR beta sequencing. The Qiagen DNeasy Blood Extraction Kit was used to extract genomic DNA from the blood cell samples. In the case of this clone: The clone's antigen remains unknown. Base qualities are not at hand, and no much larger clone is one base apart.

Library creation used the immunoSEQ multiplex PCR assay. For the multiplex PCR, a mixture combining 60 forward primers for TCR Vbeta segments and 13 reverse primers for TCR Jbeta segments was used. The CDR3 region of rearranged TCR beta genes was amplified from genomic DNA with a multiplex PCR assay. The amplified TCR beta libraries were sequenced on the Illumina HiSeq System as 87-base-pair reads. On the authors' methods: A later analysis tallied 80 million to 95 million unique TCR beta chains across the 700 or so repertoires, and some 10 million of those chains were shared by two or more donors. Raw reads were error-corrected and collapsed into unique sequences with a nearest-neighbor algorithm that merged closely related sequences to remove PCR and sequencing errors. Alignment of CDR3 sequences to IMGT reference sequences was used to assign V, D and J gene segments. For a sequence to be retained, a match of at least six nucleotides was required to both a V gene segment and a J gene segment. A rearrangement was called productive if the CDR3 had no stop codons and remained in frame with V and J, and every other rearrangement was called non-productive. CDR3 was defined by IMGT convention, running from the second conserved V-encoded cysteine to the conserved J-encoded phenylalanine. In an earlier analysis of 550 to 650 of the donors, sequences lacking an unambiguous match to a single V gene segment were excluded. An earlier analysis of a few hundred of the donors called V segments functional above 56.7% productive rearrangements and segregating when the between-donor standard deviation exceeded 5%. A statistical classification framework was built for diagnosing cytomegalovirus status from the catalog of TCR beta chain sequences. V and J gene assignment, in a later analysis, came from comparing TCR nucleotide sequences with IMGT/GENE-DB human TR gene sequences. The TCRdist pipeline was used in a later analysis to assign CDR3 sequences and most-parsimonious VDJ recombination scenarios. In a later analysis, each TCR beta chain was defined by its CDR3 amino acid sequence together with its V-gene family, and reads without a unique V-gene family were excluded. In a later analysis, 450 to 600 highly shared, low-generation-probability nucleotide sequences were removed to address suspected cross-contamination and a sequencing artifact. In a later analysis, a clonal expansion index was calculated for each public chain from normalized within-repertoire ranks of inferred template counts. Generation probabilities in a later analysis came from a VDJ recombination model fitted to out-of-frame rearrangements, and those results were checked against IGoR. Hypergeometric tests were used in a later analysis to score TCR-TCR, TCR-HLA and TCR-CMV co-occurrence, with a repertoire-size bias correction applied to the TCR pairs. False discovery rates were estimated in a later analysis by permuting HLA or CMV assignments 20 times. In a later analysis, co-occurring TCRs were grouped with DBSCAN, and TCRdist sequence similarity was added when clustering was performed within HLA-allele-positive subsets. For co-occurrence clustering, repertoires with fewer than 30,000 or more than 120,000 public chains were excluded, along with five repertoires with anomalous nucleotide sharing. This immuneACCESS table, as held by TCRdb, lists in-frame sequences with V and J called but not all clones. Of the missing ones, under half trace to an unresolved V gene in checked studies; the others have no known cause. V, J and clone size derive from that table, while D and trimming were established from the DNA sequence. Recorded for this sample are about 150,000 clones; over 60% of them occurred a single time. The leading ten clones occupy 2% to 2.5% of the sample.

The CDR3 measures 15 amino acids from cysteine to phenylalanine. Only the CDR3 portion is preserved as DNA: 45 bases, with reading frame beginning at the first base. As encoded in the germline V gene, CDR1 is SGHTA while CDR2 is FQGTGA. V trim: 2 bases; J trim: 9 bases; unmatched bases: 4. The paper as a whole reports these results and caveats: At a false discovery rate of 0.05, a later analysis linked some 18,000 TCR beta sequences to specific HLA alleles. Compared with the approximately 700-donor mean, donors in an Asian-associated ancestry cluster had fewer N-insertions in productive TCRs, according to a later genetic analysis. HLA typing was unavailable for some donors at each locus, so association tests used only the typed subset. The earlier analysis of 587 of the donors excluded approximately 15 rarely observed V segments, including chromosome 9 orphons, because counts were too low. Strong co-occurrence of HLA alleles, especially DR and DQ, made assigning TCR associations to individual alleles difficult. Most TCR sequences were observed very rarely across donors, whereas some public TCRs were present in many individuals. It was suggested by the authors that the approach could potentially be generalized to other disease states and immunological phenotypes. Cytomegalovirus status was reported to be diagnosed by the classifier with high specificity and sensitivity in both the original and validation cohorts. Because the 87-base-pair reads could not distinguish some IMGT-functional V segments, including TRBV6-2 and TRBV6-3, those segments were excluded. In the study, roughly 160 TCR beta chains were listed as associated with cytomegalovirus. Roughly uniform sequencing depth across donors was assumed in presence/absence analyses, although this assumption may not hold. Compared with equally common non-associated chains, HLA-associated TCR beta chains in a later analysis were more clonally expanded and had lower generation probabilities. In a later analysis, most CMV-associated TCR beta chains were found to appear HLA-restricted, with HLA associations seemingly driven largely by CMV exposure. A cluster of highly shared sequence variants was judged likely to represent a technical artifact of the sequencing pipeline. A later analysis found that TCR association rates varied across HLA loci, with DRB1 alleles showing the most associated TCRs and HLA-C alleles the fewest. A few of the identified cytomegalovirus-associated TCR beta chains were confirmed in vitro to be specific for cytomegalovirus antigens. For the cohort, immune exposure information was limited to CMV serostatus. A further reported finding was that TCR beta sequences accurately predicted the HLA-A and HLA-B alleles for most subjects in the first cohort. Correlated functional status among segregating V segments might reflect linkage disequilibrium, but an unknown experimental factor could not be ruled out. The cohort was sequenced for TCR beta chains only, and without alpha or paired-chain data the features that could be detected were limited. In an earlier analysis of around 600 of the donors, most TCR beta V segments appeared in productive rearrangements about 87% or about 30% of the time, broadly matching IMGT annotations. A later analysis reported that several top co-occurrence clusters appeared linked to parvovirus B19, influenza, CMV and Epstein-Barr virus. In a later genetic analysis, a missense DCLRE1C variant was associated with V-gene and J-gene trimming of TCR beta chains, and the association was replicated in an independent cohort.

Sequenced: PBMCs. This receptor was identified in a young man in good health and CMV-seronegative. The chain joins TRBV7-3 to TRBJ2-1, and 13 bases in between align with TRBD2. For the CDR3, the sequence is CASSLGLAGVGEQFF. The nucleotide sequence reads as follows: TGTGCCAGCAGCTTAGGACTAGCGGGAGTGGGTGAGCAGTTCTTC.